A selection of T cell receptor beta chains follows, all from one sample in a study of identical twins. TCRdb recomputed calls from the 5' RACE reads with MiXCR, one row per CDR3 protein. Counted here are around 650,000 distinct CDR3 sequences, under 8.5% occurring once; the ten biggest clones make up about 1.6%. These data are also associated with another study on yellow fever vaccine responses in identical twins.

Source material: PBMCs. These receptors all come from a woman under 30 in good health. The CDR3 runs from the conserved cysteine through the conserved F or W. A D gene is named only where the DNA matches it firmly. Some rows have no size entry. The others give once, few or many, or a class for an expanded clone.

abundance: many
v_gene: TRBV10-3
d_gene: TRBD1
j_gene: TRBJ1-1
CDR3aa: CAISRPPGDRGSTEAFF
CDR3nt: TGTGCCATCAGTCGCCCACCGGGGGACAGGGGTTCGACTGAAGCTTTCTTT

abundance: NA
v_gene: TRBV3-1
d_gene: NA
j_gene: TRBJ1-1
CDR3aa: CASSQGGTLEAFF
CDR3nt: TGTGCCAGCAGCCAAGGGGGGACACTTGAAGCTTTCTTT

abundance: few
v_gene: TRBV12-3/TRBV12-4
d_gene: NA
j_gene: TRBJ1-2
CDR3aa: CASSNGPGGNYGYTF
CDR3nt: TGTGCCAGCAGTAATGGCCCGGGGGGAAACTATGGCTACACCTTC

abundance: NA
v_gene: TRBV5-1
d_gene: TRBD1
j_gene: TRBJ1-1
CDR3aa: CASSRQGEGGTEAFF
CDR3nt: TGCGCCAGCAGTCGACAGGGGGAAGGTGGCACTGAAGCTTTCTTT

abundance: many
v_gene: TRBV3-1
d_gene: TRBD2
j_gene: TRBJ2-1
CDR3aa: CASSPGLDSYNEQFF
CDR3nt: TGTGCCAGCAGCCCGGGACTAGACTCCTACAATGAGCAGTTCTTC

abundance: few
v_gene: TRBV19
d_gene: NA
j_gene: TRBJ2-1
CDR3aa: CASKKSGSRNNEQFF
CDR3nt: TGTGCCAGTAAAAAGTCCGGGAGCCGGAACAATGAGCAGTTCTTC

abundance: many
v_gene: TRBV18
d_gene: NA
j_gene: TRBJ1-2
CDR3aa: CASSPGLNYGYTF
CDR3nt: TGTGCCAGCAGCCCGGGCCTAAACTATGGCTACACCTTC

abundance: many
v_gene: TRBV9
d_gene: NA
j_gene: TRBJ2-2
CDR3aa: CASSETAGHDTGELFF
CDR3nt: TGTGCCAGCAGTGAAACCGCGGGACACGACACCGGGGAGCTGTTTTTT

abundance: NA
v_gene: TRBV29-1
d_gene: NA
j_gene: TRBJ1-1
CDR3aa: CSVEDWQEGMNTEAFF
CDR3nt: TGCAGCGTTGAAGATTGGCAGGAGGGGATGAACACTGAAGCTTTCTTT

abundance: NA
v_gene: TRBV12-3/TRBV12-4
d_gene: NA
j_gene: TRBJ2-2
CDR3aa: CASSVWAPGELFF
CDR3nt: TGTGCCAGCAGCGTGTGGGCCCCCGGGGAGCTGTTTTTT

abundance: NA
v_gene: TRBV29-1
d_gene: TRBD1
j_gene: TRBJ1-6
CDR3aa: CSAGTGGGSPLHF
CDR3nt: TGCAGCGCCGGGACAGGGGGTGGTTCACCCCTCCACTTT

abundance: many
v_gene: TRBV5-1
d_gene: TRBD1
j_gene: TRBJ1-1
CDR3aa: CASSTGDSRAFF
CDR3nt: TGCGCCAGCAGCACGGGGGACAGTCGAGCTTTCTTT

abundance: few
v_gene: TRBV11-2
d_gene: NA
j_gene: TRBJ2-6
CDR3aa: CASSLGGSGAGANVLTF
CDR3nt: TGTGCCAGCAGCTTAGGAGGGTCAGGAGCTGGGGCCAACGTCCTGACTTTC